This T cell receptor (beta chain) was sequenced for a study of blood T cell repertoires in COVID-19. Study context: There were acute and convalescent COVID-19 samples, and they came from the United States, Italy and Spain.

Study processing details: Amplification of reference gene primers was used by the study to estimate nucleated cell counts. Method: immunoSEQ multiplex PCR; TCRdb's copy keeps in-frame clones and lacks some. That table furnishes V, J and clone size, whereas the DNA furnished D and trimming. The sample holds approximately 280,000 clones, approximately 92% seen once. Trimming removed 5 bases from V and 2 bases from J; junction bases left unmatched: 7. CDR1 MNHEY and CDR2 SMNVEV come from the germline V gene (reference sequence). The CDR3 consists of 17 residues. Recruited during active infection, patients (from Seattle) were subsequently followed longitudinally.

Specimen: peripheral blood. This chain joins TRBV27 and TRBJ2-3; 13 bases are a match to TRBD2. The receptor was derived from a woman aged 25 to 45 with COVID-19, enrolled during active disease. The CDR3 is CASSTLGLAGFTDTQYF. CDR3 nucleotide sequence: TGTGCCAGCAGTACCCTGGGACTAGCGGGATTCACAGATACGCAGTATTTT.